This TCR beta chain was profiled in a study of response to subunit inactivated influenza vaccine. From germline, CDR1 is SGHTA and CDR2 FQGNSA. The CDR3 covers 15 residues. With 5 bases clipped from V and 2 bases from J, the junction kept 3 bases outside the gene matches. TCRdb reanalysed the RT-PCR reads using MiXCR and keeps one entry per CDR3 protein. The sample includes 610,000 or so distinct CDR3 sequences, approximately 15% of them seen just once. Study-wide results and caveats: Authors suggested that a seasonal influenza vaccination recruits few new T cells each time.

This clonotype turned up a few times. Its target is not known. The source was PBMCs from blood, collected 11 to 12 days after vaccination. The sequence came from a man in his fifties who received an inactivated influenza vaccine. The rearrangement links TRBV7-2 to TRBJ1-6, with 7 bases aligning to TRBD1. CDR3 region: CASSNRGPYNSPLHF. The CDR3 DNA sequence: TGTGCCAGCAGCAACAGGGGCCCCTATAATTCACCCCTCCACTTT.